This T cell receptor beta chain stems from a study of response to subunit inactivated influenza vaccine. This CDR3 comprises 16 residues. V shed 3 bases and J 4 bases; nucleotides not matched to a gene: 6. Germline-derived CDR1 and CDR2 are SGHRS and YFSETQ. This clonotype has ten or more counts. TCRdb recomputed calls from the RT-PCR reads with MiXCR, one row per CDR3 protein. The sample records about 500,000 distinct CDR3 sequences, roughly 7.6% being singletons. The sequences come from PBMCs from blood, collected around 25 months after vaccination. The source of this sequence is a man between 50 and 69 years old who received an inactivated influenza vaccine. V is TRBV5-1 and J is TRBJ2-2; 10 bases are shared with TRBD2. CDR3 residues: CASSSRIAGGTGELFF. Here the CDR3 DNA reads TGCGCCAGCAGCTCAAGGATAGCGGGAGGCACCGGGGAGCTGTTTTTT.